This is a list of T cell receptor beta chains from one sample in a study of blood T cell repertoires in COVID-19. Profiled with immunoSEQ multiplex PCR; TCRdb holds only in-frame clones, not every one. The profile covers more than 90,000 clones, with roughly 92% appearing a single time and around 5% taken by the ten largest. Input material: peripheral blood. These receptors came from a man over 45 with active COVID-19. CDR3s include the opening cysteine and the closing phenylalanine or tryptophan. Each record gives: J gene, clone size, V gene, D gene, CDR3 protein, CDR3 DNA. D genes are given only for firm matches. Clone size is shown for a subset of rows, as once, few, many or a class of expanded clone.

J: TRBJ1-4; size: -; V: TRBV7-9; D: -; CDR3: CASSRPTGTNEKLFF; DNA: TGTGCCAGCAGCCGTCCGACAGGAACTAATGAAAAACTGTTTTTT
J: TRBJ2-7; size: -; V: TRBV6-5; D: TRBD2; CDR3: CASSLAGVRDEQYF; DNA: TGTGCCAGCAGTCTAGCGGGTGTTAGAGACGAGCAGTACTTC
J: TRBJ2-7; size: -; V: TRBV10-3; D: TRBD1; CDR3: CAISAGQGSPYEQYF; DNA: TGTGCCATCAGCGCGGGACAGGGGTCACCCTACGAGCAGTACTTC
J: TRBJ2-6; size: -; V: TRBV5-6; D: -; CDR3: CASSLPGTGANVLTF; DNA: TGTGCCAGCAGCTTGCCAGGGACTGGGGCCAACGTCCTGACTTTC
J: TRBJ2-2; size: -; V: TRBV5-5; D: -; CDR3: CASSLVLANTGELFF; DNA: TGTGCCAGCAGCTTGGTTCTAGCGAACACCGGGGAGCTGTTTTTT
J: TRBJ1-3; size: -; V: TRBV5-4; D: -; CDR3: CASSSRGSGNTIYF; DNA: TGTGCCAGCAGCTCACGGGGGTCTGGAAACACCATATATTTT
J: TRBJ2-3; size: -; V: TRBV11-3; D: TRBD2; CDR3: CASSPGLPEDTQYF; DNA: TGTGCCAGCAGCCCGGGACTACCTGAGGATACGCAGTATTTT
J: TRBJ1-4; size: -; V: TRBV2; D: -; CDR3: CASRGHRTNEKLFF; DNA: TGTGCCAGCAGGGGACACCGCACTAATGAAAAACTGTTTTTT
J: TRBJ2-1; size: -; V: TRBV27; D: TRBD2; CDR3: CASSRTSGIKKEQFF; DNA: TGTGCCAGCAGCCGGACTAGCGGGATCAAGAAAGAGCAGTTCTTC
J: TRBJ2-1; size: -; V: TRBV6-1; D: TRBD2; CDR3: CASSAGLAVSSYNEQFF; DNA: TGTGCCAGCAGTGCGGGACTAGCGGTGAGCTCCTACAATGAGCAGTTCTTC
J: TRBJ2-1; size: -; V: TRBV20-1; D: -; CDR3: CSASNTYNEQFF; DNA: TGCAGTGCTAGTAACACGTACAATGAGCAGTTCTTC
J: TRBJ2-1; size: -; V: TRBV9; D: TRBD2; CDR3: CASSASGGSSYNEQFF; DNA: TGTGCCAGCAGCGCTAGCGGGGGAAGCTCCTACAATGAGCAGTTCTTC
J: TRBJ2-5; size: -; V: TRBV5-4; D: TRBD2; CDR3: CASSSGGRQETQYF; DNA: TGTGCCAGCAGCTCGGGGGGTCGGCAAGAGACCCAGTACTTC
J: TRBJ2-7; size: -; V: TRBV24-1; D: -; CDR3: CATSDPSGSYEQYF; DNA: TGTGCCACCAGTGATCCTAGTGGATCCTACGAGCAGTACTTC
J: TRBJ1-1; size: -; V: TRBV4-1; D: -; CDR3: CASSQPSGQHLNTEAFF; DNA: TGCGCCAGCAGCCAACCCAGCGGACAGCACCTGAACACTGAAGCTTTCTTT
J: TRBJ1-2; size: -; V: TRBV2; D: -; CDR3: CASREEYYGYTF; DNA: TGTGCCAGCAGAGAGGAGTACTATGGCTACACCTTC
J: TRBJ2-3; size: once; V: TRBV10-3; D: TRBD2; CDR3: CAISAGLAGFTDTQYF; DNA: TGTGCCATCAGCGCGGGACTAGCGGGGTTCACAGATACGCAGTATTTT
J: TRBJ1-1; size: -; V: TRBV11-2; D: TRBD1; CDR3: CASSLGQGAGTEAFF; DNA: TGTGCCAGCAGCTTGGGACAGGGGGCCGGCACTGAAGCTTTCTTT
J: TRBJ2-5; size: once; V: TRBV7-3; D: TRBD1; CDR3: CASSPNRGTGVETQYF; DNA: TGTGCCAGCAGCCCTAATAGGGGAACAGGGGTAGAGACCCAGTACTTC
J: TRBJ2-3; size: once; V: TRBV19; D: TRBD1; CDR3: CASSIHRGRLDTQYF; DNA: TGTGCCAGTAGTATACACAGGGGGCGTTTAGATACGCAGTATTTT